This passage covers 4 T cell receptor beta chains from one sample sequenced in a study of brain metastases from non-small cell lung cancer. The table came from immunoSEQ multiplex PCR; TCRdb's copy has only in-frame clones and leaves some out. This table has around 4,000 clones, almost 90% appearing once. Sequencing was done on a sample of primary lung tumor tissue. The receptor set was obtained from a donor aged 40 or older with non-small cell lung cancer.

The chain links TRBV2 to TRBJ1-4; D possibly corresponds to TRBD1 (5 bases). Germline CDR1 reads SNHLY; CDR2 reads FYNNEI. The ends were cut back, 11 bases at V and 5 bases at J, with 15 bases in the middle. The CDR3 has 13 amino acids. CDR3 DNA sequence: TGTGCCGGCTACAGGTCGGGAAATGAAAAACTGTTTTTT. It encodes CAGYRSGNEKLFF.

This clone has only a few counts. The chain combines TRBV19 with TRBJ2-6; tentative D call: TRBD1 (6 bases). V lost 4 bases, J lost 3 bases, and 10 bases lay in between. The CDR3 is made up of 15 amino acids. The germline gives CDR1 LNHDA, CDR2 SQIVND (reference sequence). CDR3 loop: CASSKQGFGANVLTF. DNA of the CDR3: TGTGCCAGTAGTAAACAGGGCTTTGGGGCCAACGTCCTGACTTTC.

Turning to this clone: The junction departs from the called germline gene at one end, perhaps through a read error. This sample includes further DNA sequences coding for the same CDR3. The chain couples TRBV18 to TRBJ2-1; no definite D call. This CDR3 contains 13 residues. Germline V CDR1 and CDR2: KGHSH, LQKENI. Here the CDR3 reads CASSPTPYNEQFF. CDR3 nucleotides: TGTGCTAGCTCACCGACACCTTACAATGAGCAGTTCTTC.

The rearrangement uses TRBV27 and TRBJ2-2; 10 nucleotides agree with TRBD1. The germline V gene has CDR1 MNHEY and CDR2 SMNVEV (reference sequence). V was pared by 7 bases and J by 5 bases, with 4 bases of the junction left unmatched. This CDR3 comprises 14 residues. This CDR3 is CASTWDRGTGELFF. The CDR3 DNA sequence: TGTGCCAGCACCTGGGACAGGGGAACCGGGGAGCTGTTTTTT.